Below, 6 T cell receptor beta chains from the same sample are listed, as sequenced in a study of blood T cell repertoires in COVID-19. Clones were read by immunoSEQ multiplex PCR, and TCRdb kept only the in-frame ones, dropping some. In the table there are a few hundred thousand clones, 84% of which are singletons. Input material: peripheral blood. All receptors derive from a person aged 65-85 years with COVID-19, enrolled during active disease.

This chain connects TRBV12-3 or TRBV12-4 to TRBJ2-3, with D maybe TRBD2 (7 bases). Trimming shortened V by 1 base and J by 15 bases, and 17 bases separated the two germline ends. This CDR3 is built from 13 residues. The CDR3 is CASSLGGGSGIYF. DNA for the CDR3: TGTGCCAGCAGTTTAGGGGGGGGCTCCGGGATCTATTTT.

The chain employs TRBV4-1 and TRBJ2-3; 9 bases are shared with TRBD2. Germline V gene lookup returns CDR1 MGHRA and CDR2 YSYEKL. The CDR3 is made up of 15 amino acids. J was trimmed by 3 bases and V by 1 base; bases with no gene match: 2. The CDR3 DNA is TGCGCCAGCAGCCAAGCAAGCGGGGGGACAGATACGCAGTATTTT. Its protein product is CASSQASGGTDTQYF.

The chain links TRBV5-4 to TRBJ1-2, with D maybe TRBD1 (5 bases). Germline V CDR1 and CDR2: SGHNT, YYREEE (reference sequence). Trimming cost V 1 base and J 7 bases, with 17 bases left between them. The CDR3 loop spans 15 amino acids. CDR3 coding DNA: TGTGCCAGCAGCTTGAATAAAGGAGGGGCGGGTGGCTACACCTTC. Its translation: CASSLNKGGAGGYTF.

This rearrangement joins TRBV7-2 to TRBJ1-5; D not certain. Germline V gene sequence: CDR1 SGHTA, CDR2 FQGNSA. There are 15 residues in the CDR3. Trimming took off 1 base at V and 3 bases at J, with 10 bases between the two ends. The CDR3 loop reads CASSLGGRNNQPQHF. In nucleotides, the CDR3 is TGTGCCAGCAGCTTAGGTGGCAGGAACAATCAGCCCCAGCATTTT.

This chain links TRBV7-2 with TRBJ2-4; D not certain. CDR1 is SGHTA, CDR2 FQGNSA, per germline. Trimming removed 1 base from V and 3 bases from J, with 19 bases in between. CDR3 size: 18 residues. CDR3 coding DNA: TGTGCCAGCAGCTTAGACCGGCCGGGTCCTGCAGTCAAAAACATTCAGTACTTC. Translated, it gives CASSLDRPGPAVKNIQYF.

This clone was found a few times. The chain uses TRBV11-1 and TRBJ1-1; D is uncertain. The ends were cut back, 1 base at V and 14 bases at J, with 14 bases in the middle. Germline-derived CDR1 and CDR2 are SGHAT and FQDESV (reference sequence). CDR3 length equals 12 residues. CDR3 residues: CASSLDQRVRFF. The DNA for the CDR3 is TGTGCCAGCAGCTTAGACCAGAGGGTAAGGTTCTTT.